These T cell receptor beta chains were read from a single sample in a study of shared clonotypes between healthy human individuals. Profiled with immunoSEQ multiplex PCR; TCRdb holds only in-frame clones, not every one. The table has some 2,100,000 clones, nearly 97% seen once. Sequencing used naive CD4+ T cells sorted from blood. The receptors stem from a man between 18 and 29 years old in good health. Both conserved end residues are part of each CDR3. The order of the fields is clone size, D gene, V gene, J gene, CDR3 DNA, CDR3 protein. A D gene is named only where the DNA matches it firmly. The size of a clone is reported for some rows only, either as once, few or many, or as a class for expanded clones.

clone size: NA
D gene: NA
V gene: TRBV19
J gene: TRBJ2-7
CDR3 DNA: TGTGCCAGTAGCAGACCCGGGACGGGGAACTACGAGCAGTACTTC
CDR3 protein: CASSRPGTGNYEQYF

clone size: NA
D gene: TRBD2
V gene: TRBV4-3
J gene: TRBJ2-5
CDR3 DNA: TGCGCCAGCAGCCAAGAATTAGCGGGGCTGTACCAAGAGACCCAGTACTTC
CDR3 protein: CASSQELAGLYQETQYF

clone size: NA
D gene: TRBD1
V gene: TRBV19
J gene: TRBJ2-7
CDR3 DNA: TGTGCCAGTAGTCAAACCGGGACAGGGTTGGGGCTGGCCGAGCAGTACTTC
CDR3 protein: CASSQTGTGLGLAEQYF

clone size: NA
D gene: TRBD2
V gene: TRBV19
J gene: TRBJ2-7
CDR3 DNA: TGTGCCAGTAGTATAGATCGGGCTAGCGGGGGCTACGAGCAGTACTTC
CDR3 protein: CASSIDRASGGYEQYF

clone size: NA
D gene: TRBD1
V gene: TRBV5-4
J gene: TRBJ2-5
CDR3 DNA: TGTGCCAGCAGCAAAGGAGGGACAGGCGAAGAGACCCAGTACTTC
CDR3 protein: CASSKGGTGEETQYF

clone size: once
D gene: NA
V gene: TRBV7-3
J gene: TRBJ2-7
CDR3 DNA: TGTGCCAGCAGCTTAGTCCCTTCCTACGAGCAGTACTTC
CDR3 protein: CASSLVPSYEQYF

clone size: NA
D gene: TRBD2
V gene: TRBV5-1
J gene: TRBJ2-3
CDR3 DNA: TGCGCCAGCAGCCCGCAACTAGCGGGGGACACAGATACGCAGTATTTT
CDR3 protein: CASSPQLAGDTDTQYF

clone size: NA
D gene: NA
V gene: TRBV7-9
J gene: TRBJ1-5
CDR3 DNA: TGTGCCAGCAGCCTAGCACTTTTTAGCAATCAGCCCCAGCATTTT
CDR3 protein: CASSLALFSNQPQHF

clone size: NA
D gene: NA
V gene: TRBV10-2
J gene: TRBJ2-7
CDR3 DNA: TGCGCCAGCAGTGAGTCCGTGGGCCCTTACGAGCAGTACTTC
CDR3 protein: CASSESVGPYEQYF

clone size: NA
D gene: TRBD1
V gene: TRBV2
J gene: TRBJ2-5
CDR3 DNA: TGTGCCAGCAGCCGGGACAGATGGGATACCCAGTACTTC
CDR3 protein: CASSRDRWDTQYF

clone size: NA
D gene: NA
V gene: TRBV5-1
J gene: TRBJ2-3
CDR3 DNA: TGCGCCAGCAGCTTGGCCTTTTTTCCAGATACGCAGTATTTT
CDR3 protein: CASSLAFFPDTQYF

clone size: NA
D gene: NA
V gene: TRBV10-3
J gene: TRBJ1-4
CDR3 DNA: TGTGCCATCAGTGAAGTGAGGGAAAAACTGTTTTTT
CDR3 protein: CAISEVREKLFF

clone size: NA
D gene: NA
V gene: TRBV5-1
J gene: TRBJ1-1
CDR3 DNA: TGCGCCAGCAGATGGGGACGAGACACTGAAGCTTTCTTT
CDR3 protein: CASRWGRDTEAFF

clone size: NA
D gene: NA
V gene: TRBV18
J gene: TRBJ2-7
CDR3 DNA: TGTGCCAGCTCATCCGCCCGAACCTACGAGCAGTACTTC
CDR3 protein: CASSSARTYEQYF

clone size: few
D gene: TRBD1
V gene: TRBV2
J gene: TRBJ1-2
CDR3 DNA: TGTGCCAGCACCACAGGGGGGAGTGGCTACACCTTC
CDR3 protein: CASTTGGSGYTF

clone size: NA
D gene: TRBD2
V gene: TRBV6-5
J gene: TRBJ2-3
CDR3 DNA: TGTGCCAGCAGTTACTCCCCCAGCGGGGGGACAGATACGCAGTATTTT
CDR3 protein: CASSYSPSGGTDTQYF

clone size: NA
D gene: TRBD1
V gene: TRBV6-5
J gene: TRBJ1-3
CDR3 DNA: TGTGCCAGCAGCAGGGGGCAGAGCTCTGGAAACACCATATATTTT
CDR3 protein: CASSRGQSSGNTIYF

clone size: once
D gene: TRBD2
V gene: TRBV15
J gene: TRBJ2-5
CDR3 DNA: TGTGCCACCAGCTCCCCCGGAGCGGGACGAGAGACCCAGTACTTC
CDR3 protein: CATSSPGAGRETQYF

clone size: NA
D gene: TRBD1
V gene: TRBV19
J gene: TRBJ1-5
CDR3 DNA: TGTGCCAGTAGTAGGGGGAAAGACAGGGCAAATCAGCCCCAGCATTTT
CDR3 protein: CASSRGKDRANQPQHF

clone size: NA
D gene: NA
V gene: TRBV6-4
J gene: TRBJ2-5
CDR3 DNA: TGTGCCAGCAGTGACCTCCATAATCCCAAGCCCAGGACCCAGTACTTC
CDR3 protein: CASSDLHNPKPRTQYF

clone size: NA
D gene: TRBD1
V gene: TRBV2
J gene: TRBJ1-2
CDR3 DNA: TGTGCCAGCAGCGACCGGACAGGGTTCTATGGCTACACCTTC
CDR3 protein: CASSDRTGFYGYTF

clone size: NA
D gene: NA
V gene: TRBV12-5
J gene: TRBJ1-2
CDR3 DNA: TGTGCTAGTGGTTTGGTACCGGAAAACTATGGCTACACCTTC
CDR3 protein: CASGLVPENYGYTF

clone size: NA
D gene: TRBD1
V gene: TRBV5-3
J gene: TRBJ1-4
CDR3 DNA: TGTGCCAGAGGCTGCGGTAACAGGGGGGGAGAAAAACTGTTTTTT
CDR3 protein: CARGCGNRGGEKLFF

clone size: NA
D gene: NA
V gene: TRBV11-2
J gene: TRBJ2-3
CDR3 DNA: TGTGCCAGCAGCTTAGCGGGGGTCACAGATACGCAGTATTTT
CDR3 protein: CASSLAGVTDTQYF

clone size: NA
D gene: NA
V gene: TRBV2
J gene: TRBJ2-7
CDR3 DNA: TGTGCCAGCTCAGCTGCAGGGTACGAGCAGTACTTC
CDR3 protein: CASSAAGYEQYF

clone size: NA
D gene: NA
V gene: TRBV6-6
J gene: TRBJ2-7
CDR3 DNA: TGTGCCAGCAGGGACGGCTACTACGAGCAGTACTTC
CDR3 protein: CASRDGYYEQYF

clone size: NA
D gene: NA
V gene: TRBV6-6
J gene: TRBJ1-2
CDR3 DNA: TGTGCCAGCAGCCCAGACACCTATGGCTACACCTTC
CDR3 protein: CASSPDTYGYTF